This is a list of T cell receptor beta chains from one sample in a study of cytomegalovirus exposure and HLA in healthy donors. Profiled with immunoSEQ multiplex PCR; TCRdb holds only in-frame clones, not every one. This sample has 300,000 to 450,000 clones; roughly 89% occur once, and the top ten carry roughly 0.83%. Material: PBMCs. Receptor source: a woman between 18 and 30 years old in good health and CMV-seronegative. CDR3s include the opening cysteine and the closing phenylalanine or tryptophan. The D gene is left open where the match is weak. Only some rows state a clone size, as once, few, many or a class for expanded clones.

- TRBJ2-7 TRBV7-2 once CASSIRYEQYF TGTGCCAGCAGCATTCGCTACGAGCAGTACTTC
- TRBJ1-3 TRBV28 - CASRDFREGTIYF TGTGCCAGCAGGGACTTCAGGGAGGGCACCATATATTTT
TRBD2 TRBJ2-3 TRBV13 - CASSPLAGLNTDTQYF TGTGCCAGCAGTCCTCTAGCGGGGTTAAACACAGATACGCAGTATTTT
TRBD2 TRBJ2-1 TRBV28 once CASSSLKTSGSNEQFF TGTGCCAGCAGTTCCCTTAAGACTAGCGGGAGCAATGAGCAGTTCTTC
- TRBJ1-1 TRBV6-1 - CASSEAAEAFF TGTGCCAGCAGTGAGGCGGCTGAAGCTTTCTTT
- TRBJ1-1 TRBV6-1 - CASSELSSGVHTEAFF TGTGCCAGCAGTGAATTAAGTTCGGGGGTTCACACTGAAGCTTTCTTT
TRBD1 TRBJ2-7 TRBV6-5 - CASRASGTATYEQYF TGTGCCAGCAGAGCCTCCGGGACAGCCACCTACGAGCAGTACTTC
- TRBJ2-7 TRBV2 - CASSSSSVAGLPYEQYF TGTGCCAGCAGTTCCTCCTCGGTGGCAGGGTTACCCTACGAGCAGTACTTC
TRBD1 TRBJ1-6 TRBV25-1 - CASSDPGTGGSNSPLHF TGTGCCAGCAGTGACCCCGGGACAGGGGGCAGTAATTCACCCCTCCACTTT
- TRBJ2-3 TRBV27 - CASSLSITASGPDTQYF TGTGCCAGCAGTTTATCGATTACTGCGTCTGGGCCAGATACGCAGTATTTT
- TRBJ2-1 TRBV4-1 - CASSPGRGYNEQFF TGCGCCAGCAGCCCCGGTAGGGGCTACAATGAGCAGTTCTTC
- TRBJ1-1 TRBV5-1 - CASSGENRRVTEAFF TGCGCCAGCAGCGGAGAGAATAGGAGAGTCACTGAAGCTTTCTTT
- TRBJ1-1 TRBV2 - CASSARGTEAFF TGTGCCAGCAGCGCCAGAGGGACTGAAGCTTTCTTT
TRBD2 TRBJ2-7 TRBV6-5 - CASSYTLAGGSYEQYF TGTGCCAGCAGTTACACCTTAGCGGGGGGTTCCTACGAGCAGTACTTC
TRBD2 TRBJ2-5 TRBV7-9 - CASSQGTSIQETQYF TGTGCCAGCAGCCAGGGGACTAGCATCCAAGAGACCCAGTACTTC
- TRBJ2-1 TRBV9 - CASSVSSGDSSYNEQFF TGTGCCAGCAGCGTGAGCTCGGGGGACAGCTCCTACAATGAGCAGTTCTTC
- TRBJ2-7 TRBV6-6 - CASSFGGPPYEQYF TGTGCCAGCAGTTTCGGGGGTCCGCCCTACGAGCAGTACTTC
TRBD2 TRBJ2-5 TRBV2 - CASGPGTSGETQYF TGTGCCAGCGGGCCCGGGACTAGCGGAGAGACCCAGTACTTC
TRBD2 TRBJ2-4 TRBV2 - CASSLPRGGGFGAKNIQYF TGTGCCAGCAGTCTACCCCGCGGCGGGGGGTTCGGAGCCAAAAACATTCAGTACTTC
TRBD1 TRBJ1-4 TRBV2 - CASSGRDRTTNEKLFF TGTGCCAGCAGTGGCCGGGACAGAACAACTAATGAAAAACTGTTTTTT
TRBD1 TRBJ2-1 TRBV6-5 once CASSLDRDGDNEQFF TGTGCCAGCAGTTTAGACAGGGATGGGGACAATGAGCAGTTCTTC
- TRBJ1-2 TRBV2 - CASSAAGAGYGYTF TGTGCCAGCAGTGCGGCAGGGGCAGGATATGGCTACACCTTC
- TRBJ1-3 TRBV13 - CASSLEARRARNTIYF TGTGCCAGCAGCTTAGAGGCGAGGAGGGCAAGAAACACCATATATTTT
TRBD1 TRBJ2-2 TRBV6-5 once CASSYSHRGEGGELFF TGTGCCAGCAGTTACTCCCACAGGGGTGAAGGCGGGGAGCTGTTTTTT
- TRBJ1-1 TRBV30 few CAWSVQPMNTEAFF TGTGCCTGGAGTGTACAGCCCATGAACACTGAAGCTTTCTTT
- TRBJ2-7 TRBV5-1 - CASSLSGGPSYEQYF TGCGCCAGCAGCCTAAGCGGCGGTCCCTCCTACGAGCAGTACTTC
TRBD1 TRBJ1-5 TRBV7-8 - CASSFTGAMTSYQPQHF TGTGCCAGCAGCTTCACAGGGGCGATGACTTCTTATCAGCCCCAGCATTTT
TRBD2 TRBJ2-1 TRBV27 - CASSLSLELAGRDEQFF TGTGCCAGCAGTTTATCGCTGGAACTAGCGGGCAGGGATGAGCAGTTCTTC
TRBD1 TRBJ2-7 TRBV10-3 once CAISESGRTGGYEQYF TGTGCCATCAGTGAGTCTGGCCGGACAGGGGGCTACGAGCAGTACTTC
- TRBJ2-5 TRBV6-6 - CASSYLAGEETQYF TGTGCCAGCAGTTACCTCGCAGGGGAAGAGACCCAGTACTTC
TRBD1 TRBJ1-1 TRBV30 - CAVGQGRVNTEAFF TGTGCCGTAGGACAGGGCCGGGTGAACACTGAAGCTTTCTTT
- TRBJ2-2 TRBV9 - CASSVGPNTGELFF TGTGCCAGCAGCGTTGGGCCGAACACCGGGGAGCTGTTTTTT
- TRBJ2-2 TRBV2 - CASRKERTNTGELFF TGTGCCAGCAGGAAGGAACGGACTAACACCGGGGAGCTGTTTTTT
- TRBJ2-3 TRBV18 once CASSTGKADTQYF TGTGCCAGTTCTACAGGGAAAGCAGATACGCAGTATTTT
- TRBJ1-1 TRBV6-5 few CASSLTRRTEAFF TGTGCCAGCAGTCTCACACGGAGGACTGAAGCTTTCTTT
- TRBJ2-1 TRBV19 - CASSSWGGDEQFF TGTGCCAGTAGTAGTTGGGGAGGAGATGAGCAGTTCTTC
TRBD1 TRBJ2-7 TRBV6-5 - CASSYLRDRPLEQYF TGTGCCAGCAGTTACCTCCGGGACAGGCCCCTCGAGCAGTACTTC
TRBD1 TRBJ1-4 TRBV15 once CATSRRLTGETNEKLFF TGTGCCACCAGCCGCCGACTGACAGGGGAAACTAATGAAAAACTGTTTTTT